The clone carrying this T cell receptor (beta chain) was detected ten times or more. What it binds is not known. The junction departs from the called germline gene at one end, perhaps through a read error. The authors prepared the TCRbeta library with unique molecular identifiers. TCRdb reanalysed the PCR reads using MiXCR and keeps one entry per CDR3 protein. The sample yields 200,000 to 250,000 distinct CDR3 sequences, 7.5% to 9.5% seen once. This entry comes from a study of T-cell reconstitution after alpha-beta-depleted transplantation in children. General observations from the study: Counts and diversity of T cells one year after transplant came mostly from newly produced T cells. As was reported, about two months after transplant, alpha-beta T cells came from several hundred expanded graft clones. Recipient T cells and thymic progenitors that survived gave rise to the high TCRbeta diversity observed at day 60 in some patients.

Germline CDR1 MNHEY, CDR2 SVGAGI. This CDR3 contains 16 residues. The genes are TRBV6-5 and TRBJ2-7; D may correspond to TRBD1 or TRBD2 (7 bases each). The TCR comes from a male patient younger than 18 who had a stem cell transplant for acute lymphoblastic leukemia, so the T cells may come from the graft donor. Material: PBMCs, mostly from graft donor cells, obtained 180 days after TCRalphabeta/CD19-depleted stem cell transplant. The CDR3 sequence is CATSYSGGDRMDEQYF. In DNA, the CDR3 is TGTGCCACCAGTTACTCAGGGGGGGACAGAATGGACGAGCAGTACTTC.